This T cell receptor (beta chain) was sequenced during a study of CD8 T cells in ankylosing spondylitis. V lost 6 bases, J lost 1 base, and 8 bases stayed unmatched. The CDR3 consists of 16 residues. Per the germline V gene, CDR1 is KGHSH and CDR2 is LQKENI. A single record per CDR3 protein comes from TCRdb applying MiXCR to the 5' RACE reads. The sample yields about 240,000 distinct CDR3 sequences, 8% to 9.5% seen once. This clonotype was observed a few times. The receptor's source is a male donor with ankylosing spondylitis or in good health (not recorded which). The chain links TRBV18 to TRBJ2-7; 11 bases are a match to TRBD1. Sequenced material: blood, either unsorted or a sorted T cell fraction (not recorded which). The CDR3 sequence: CASSQAGTGGSYEQYF. For the CDR3, the DNA is TGTGCCAGCTCGCAGGCCGGGACAGGGGGATCCTACGAGCAGTACTTC.